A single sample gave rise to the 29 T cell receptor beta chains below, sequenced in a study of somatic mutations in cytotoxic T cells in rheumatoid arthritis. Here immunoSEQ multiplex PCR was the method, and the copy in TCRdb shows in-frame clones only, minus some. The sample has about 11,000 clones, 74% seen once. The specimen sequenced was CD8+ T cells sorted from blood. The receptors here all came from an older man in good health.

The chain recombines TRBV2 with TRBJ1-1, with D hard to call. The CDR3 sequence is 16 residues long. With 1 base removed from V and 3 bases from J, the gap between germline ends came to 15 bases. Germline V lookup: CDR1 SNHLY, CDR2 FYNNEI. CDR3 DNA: TGTGCCAGCAGTGAAGAAGTTCTGGGCAAGGACACTGAAGCTTTCTTT. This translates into CASSEEVLGKDTEAFF.

The CDR3 spells CASSPDRGGQPQHF. For the CDR3, the DNA is TGTGCCAGCAGCCCAGACAGGGGTGGGCAGCCCCAGCATTTT. The gene calls are TRBV6-5 and TRBJ1-5; TRBD1 matches at 8 bases. V lost 6 bases and J lost 7; bases outside the gene matches: 8. This CDR3 has 14 amino acids. CDR1 is MNHEY, CDR2 SVGAGI, per germline.

In DNA form, the CDR3 reads TGTGCCTTAGGGCAGGGGGCTTACAATGAGCAGTTCTTC. Amino acids: CALGQGAYNEQFF. The chain recombines TRBV7-9 with TRBJ2-1; 8 bases are shared with TRBD1. Germline CDR1 reads SEHNR; CDR2 reads FQNEAQ (reference sequence). The CDR3 has 13 amino acids. After removal of 11 bases from V and 4 bases from J, the junction contained 7 bases not matched to a gene.

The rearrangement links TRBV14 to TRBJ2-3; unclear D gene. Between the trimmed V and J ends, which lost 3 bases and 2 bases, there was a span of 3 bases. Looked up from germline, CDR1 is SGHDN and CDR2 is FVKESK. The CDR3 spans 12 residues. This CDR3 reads CASSHDTDTQYF. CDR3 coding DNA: TGTGCCAGCAGCCACGACACAGATACGCAGTATTTT.

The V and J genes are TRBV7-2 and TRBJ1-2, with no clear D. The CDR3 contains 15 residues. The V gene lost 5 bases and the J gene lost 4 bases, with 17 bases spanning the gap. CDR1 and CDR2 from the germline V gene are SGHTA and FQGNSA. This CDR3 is CASSHPGPLSYGYTF. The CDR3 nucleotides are TGTGCCAGCAGCCACCCCGGGCCGTTGTCCTATGGCTACACCTTC.

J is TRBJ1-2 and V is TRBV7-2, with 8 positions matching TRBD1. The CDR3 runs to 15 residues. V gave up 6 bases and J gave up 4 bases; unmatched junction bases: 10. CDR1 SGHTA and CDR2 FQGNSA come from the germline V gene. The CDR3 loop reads CASRFRDRNLYGYTF. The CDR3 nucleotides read TGTGCCAGCAGGTTCCGGGACAGGAACCTCTATGGCTACACCTTC.

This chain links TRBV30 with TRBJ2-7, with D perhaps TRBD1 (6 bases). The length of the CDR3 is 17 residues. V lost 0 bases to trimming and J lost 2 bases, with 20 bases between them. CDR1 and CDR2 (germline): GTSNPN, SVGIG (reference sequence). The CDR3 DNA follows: TGTGCCTGGAGTGTAGCTACAGGGCTACCCGGGGCCTACGAGCAGTACTTC. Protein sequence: CAWSVATGLPGAYEQYF.

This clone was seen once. The chain's CDR3 is CASNEGQVEIKYF. CDR3 nucleotide sequence: TGTGCCAGCAATGAGGGACAGGTCGAAATTAAGTACTTC. The chain couples TRBV2 to TRBJ2-7; 8 bases fit TRBD1. The germline CDR1 and CDR2 sequences are SNHLY and FYNNEI. After removal of 7 bases from V and 11 bases from J, the junction contained 13 bases not matched to a gene. The CDR3 has 13 amino acids.

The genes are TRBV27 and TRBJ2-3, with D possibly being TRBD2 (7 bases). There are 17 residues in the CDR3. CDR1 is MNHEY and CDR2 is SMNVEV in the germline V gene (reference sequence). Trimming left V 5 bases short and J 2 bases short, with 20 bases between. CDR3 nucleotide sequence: TGTGCCAGCAGTCCCCAGGTTTGGGGGGGCTCCACAGATACGCAGTATTTT. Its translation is CASSPQVWGGSTDTQYF.

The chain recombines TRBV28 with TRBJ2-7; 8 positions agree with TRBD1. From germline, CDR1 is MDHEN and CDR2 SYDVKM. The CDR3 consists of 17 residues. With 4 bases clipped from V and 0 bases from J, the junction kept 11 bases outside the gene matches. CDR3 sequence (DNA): TGTGCCAGCAGTTCTCTCGAGACAGGGGATAACTCCTACGAGCAGTACTTC. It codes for CASSSLETGDNSYEQYF. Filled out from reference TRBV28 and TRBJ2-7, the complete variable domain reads DVKVTQSSRYLVKRTGEKVFLECVQDMDHENMFWYRQDPGLGLRLIYFSYDVKMKEKGDIPEGYSVSREKKERFSLILESASTNQTSMYLCASSSLETGDNSYEQYFGPGTRLTVT.

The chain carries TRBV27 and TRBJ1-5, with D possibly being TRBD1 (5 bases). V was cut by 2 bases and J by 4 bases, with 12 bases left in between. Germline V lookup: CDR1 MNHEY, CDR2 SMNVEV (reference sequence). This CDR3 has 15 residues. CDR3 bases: TGTGCCAGCAGTTTAGGGCAGGGTGGAAATCAGCCCCAGCATTTT. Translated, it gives CASSLGQGGNQPQHF.

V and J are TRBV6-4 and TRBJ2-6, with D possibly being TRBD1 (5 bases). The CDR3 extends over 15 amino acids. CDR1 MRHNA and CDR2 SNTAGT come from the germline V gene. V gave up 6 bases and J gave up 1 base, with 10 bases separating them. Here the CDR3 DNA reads TGTGCCAGCAGCCCCGGACAATCTGGGGCCAACGTCCTGACTTTC. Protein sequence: CASSPGQSGANVLTF.

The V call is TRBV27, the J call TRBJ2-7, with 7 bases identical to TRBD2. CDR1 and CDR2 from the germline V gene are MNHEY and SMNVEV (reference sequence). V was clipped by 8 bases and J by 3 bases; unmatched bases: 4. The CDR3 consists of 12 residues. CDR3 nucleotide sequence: TGTGCCAGCTGGGCGGGAGTCTACGAGCAGTACTTC. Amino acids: CASWAGVYEQYF.

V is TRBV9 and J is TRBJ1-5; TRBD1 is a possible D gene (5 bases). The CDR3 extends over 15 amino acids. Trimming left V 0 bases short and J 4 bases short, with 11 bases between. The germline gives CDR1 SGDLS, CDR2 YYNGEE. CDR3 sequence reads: CASSVEGEGNQPQHF. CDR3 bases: TGTGCCAGCAGCGTAGAAGGGGAAGGAAATCAGCCCCAGCATTTT.

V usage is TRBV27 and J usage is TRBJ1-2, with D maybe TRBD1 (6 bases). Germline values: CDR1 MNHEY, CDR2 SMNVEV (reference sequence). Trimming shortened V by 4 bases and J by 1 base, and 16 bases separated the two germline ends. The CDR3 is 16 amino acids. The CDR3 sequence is CASSYSGQTRNYGYTF. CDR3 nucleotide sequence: TGTGCCAGCAGTTACTCCGGACAGACTCGTAACTATGGCTACACCTTC.

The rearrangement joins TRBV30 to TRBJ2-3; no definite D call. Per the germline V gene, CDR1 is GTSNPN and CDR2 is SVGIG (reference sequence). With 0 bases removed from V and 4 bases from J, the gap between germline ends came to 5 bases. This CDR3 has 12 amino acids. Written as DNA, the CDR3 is TGTGCCTGGAGTGTAGATGCAGATACGCAGTATTTT. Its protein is CAWSVDADTQYF.

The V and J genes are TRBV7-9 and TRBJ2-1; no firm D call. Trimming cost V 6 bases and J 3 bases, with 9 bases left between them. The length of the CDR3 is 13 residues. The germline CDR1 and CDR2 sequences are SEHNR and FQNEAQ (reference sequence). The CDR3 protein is CASRHPSYNEQFF. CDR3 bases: TGTGCCAGCAGGCACCCTAGCTACAATGAGCAGTTCTTC.

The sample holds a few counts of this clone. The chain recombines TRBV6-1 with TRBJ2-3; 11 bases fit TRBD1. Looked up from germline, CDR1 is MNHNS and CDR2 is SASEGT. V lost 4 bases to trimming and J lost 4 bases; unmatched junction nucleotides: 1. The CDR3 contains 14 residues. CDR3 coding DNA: TGTGCCAGCAGTGGGACAGGGGGCGCAGATACGCAGTATTTT. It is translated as CASSGTGGADTQYF.

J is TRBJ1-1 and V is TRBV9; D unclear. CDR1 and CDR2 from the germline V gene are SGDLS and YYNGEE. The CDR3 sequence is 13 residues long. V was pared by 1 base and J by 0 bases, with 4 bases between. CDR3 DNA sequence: TGTGCCAGCAGCGTACGATTGAACACTGAAGCTTTCTTT. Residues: CASSVRLNTEAFF.

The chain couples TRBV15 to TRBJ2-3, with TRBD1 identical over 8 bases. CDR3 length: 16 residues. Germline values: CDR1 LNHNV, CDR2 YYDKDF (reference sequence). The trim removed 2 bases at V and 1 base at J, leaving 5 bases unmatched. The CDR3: CATSRQPGQGTDTQYF. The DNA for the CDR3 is TGTGCCACCAGCAGACAACCGGGACAGGGCACAGATACGCAGTATTTT.

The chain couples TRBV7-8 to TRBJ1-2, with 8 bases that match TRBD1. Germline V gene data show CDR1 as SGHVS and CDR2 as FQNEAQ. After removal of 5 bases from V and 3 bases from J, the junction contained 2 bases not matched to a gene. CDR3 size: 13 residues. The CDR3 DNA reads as TGTGCCAGCAGCCAACAGGGGGACTATGGCTACACCTTC. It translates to CASSQQGDYGYTF.

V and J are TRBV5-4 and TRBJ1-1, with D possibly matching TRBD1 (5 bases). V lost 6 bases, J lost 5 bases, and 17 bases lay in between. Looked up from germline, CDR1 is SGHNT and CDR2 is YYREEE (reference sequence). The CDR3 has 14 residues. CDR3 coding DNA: TGTGCCAGCATTGGAGGGGAAAGAACGACTGAAGCTTTCTTT. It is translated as CASIGGERTTEAFF.

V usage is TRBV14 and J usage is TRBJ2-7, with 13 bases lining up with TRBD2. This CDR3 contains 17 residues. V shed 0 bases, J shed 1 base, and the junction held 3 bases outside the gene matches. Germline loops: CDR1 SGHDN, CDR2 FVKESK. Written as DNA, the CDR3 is TGTGCCAGCAGCCAAGATAGGGGACTAGCGGGGTCCTACGAGCAGTACTTC. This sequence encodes CASSQDRGLAGSYEQYF.

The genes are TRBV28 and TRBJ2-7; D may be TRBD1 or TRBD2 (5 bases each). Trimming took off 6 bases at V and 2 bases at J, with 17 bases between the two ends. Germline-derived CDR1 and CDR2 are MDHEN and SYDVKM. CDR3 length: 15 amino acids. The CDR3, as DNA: TGTGCCAGCAGGCTCACCGGGACCGGAGCCTACGAGCAGTACTTC. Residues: CASRLTGTGAYEQYF. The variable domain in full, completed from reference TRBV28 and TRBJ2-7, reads DVKVTQSSRYLVKRTGEKVFLECVQDMDHENMFWYRQDPGLGLRLIYFSYDVKMKEKGDIPEGYSVSREKKERFSLILESASTNQTSMYLCASRLTGTGAYEQYFGPGTRLTVT.

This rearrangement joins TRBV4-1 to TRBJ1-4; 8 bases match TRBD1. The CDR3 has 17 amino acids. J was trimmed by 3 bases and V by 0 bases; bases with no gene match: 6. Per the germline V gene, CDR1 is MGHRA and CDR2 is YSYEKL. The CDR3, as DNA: TGCGCCAGCAGCCAAGATCTCCCGACAGGGGCTAATGAAAAACTGTTTTTT. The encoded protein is CASSQDLPTGANEKLFF.

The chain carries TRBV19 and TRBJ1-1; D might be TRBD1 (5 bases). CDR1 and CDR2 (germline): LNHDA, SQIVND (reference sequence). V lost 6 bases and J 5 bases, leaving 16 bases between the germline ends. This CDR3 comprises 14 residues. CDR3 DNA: TGTGCCAGTAGGAATAGCGGGGGTCGGACTGAAGCTTTCTTT. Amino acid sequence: CASRNSGGRTEAFF.

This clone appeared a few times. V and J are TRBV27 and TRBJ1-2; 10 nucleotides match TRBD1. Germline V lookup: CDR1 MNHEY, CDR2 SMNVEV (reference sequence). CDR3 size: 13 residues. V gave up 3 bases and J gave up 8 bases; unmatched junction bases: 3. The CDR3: CASSLGTGVGYTF. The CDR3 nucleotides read TGTGCCAGCAGTTTGGGGACAGGGGTCGGCTACACCTTC.

The CDR3 sequence: CASSFRLAGEQYF. In DNA form, the CDR3 reads TGTGCCAGCAGTTTTAGGTTAGCGGGCGAGCAGTACTTC. The chain recombines TRBV28 with TRBJ2-7; 7 nucleotides line up with TRBD2. Germline V lookup: CDR1 MDHEN, CDR2 SYDVKM. The V and J ends lost 3 bases and 6 bases, in that order; junction bases with no gene match: 5. The CDR3 consists of 13 residues.

The CDR3 is CASSSGLGNEKLFF. CDR3 DNA sequence: TGTGCCAGCAGTTCAGGGTTAGGTAATGAAAAACTGTTTTTT. The V call is TRBV6-6, the J call TRBJ1-4, with D maybe TRBD1 (5 bases). Per the germline V gene, CDR1 is MNHNY and CDR2 is SVGAGI (reference sequence). Trimming took 4 bases from V and 4 from J, leaving 10 bases between them. CDR3 length: 14 residues.